One and the same sample provided the 29 T cell receptor beta chains below, sequenced in a study of shared clonotypes between healthy human individuals. The repertoire was sequenced with immunoSEQ multiplex PCR; TCRdb's copy has only in-frame clones and lacks some. The sample lists around 2.1 million clones, about 93% occurring once. CD45RO-negative cells were positively selected for CCR7, leaving out terminally differentiated effector memory CD45RA+ cells. The specimen sequenced was naive CD8+ T cells from PBMCs. All receptors come from a man between 18 and 29 years old in good health. Some clones in this sample may be carry-over from other donors' samples.

The chain employs TRBV28 and TRBJ2-7; tentatively, D is TRBD2 (6 bases). The CDR3 extends over 13 amino acids. The germline gives CDR1 MDHEN, CDR2 SYDVKM. V lost 3 bases, J lost 1 base, and 7 bases lay in between. CDR3 in DNA: TGTGCCAGCAGTTTCCGGGAGTCCTACGAGCAGTACTTC. This encodes CASSFRESYEQYF.

The V gene is TRBV30, the J gene TRBJ1-5; a possible D gene is TRBD1 (6 bases). The CDR3 length is 17 residues. V was pared by 0 bases and J by 0 bases, with 15 bases between. CDR1 GTSNPN and CDR2 SVGIG come from the germline V gene (reference sequence). This CDR3 reads CAWSVGQGLYSNQPQHF. CDR3 in DNA: TGTGCCTGGAGTGTGGGGCAGGGGCTCTATAGCAATCAGCCCCAGCATTTT.

This rearrangement joins TRBV10-3 to TRBJ2-3; TRBD1 matches at 7 bases. Trimming at V came to 6 bases and at J to 3 bases, leaving 6 bases not matched to a gene. Germline V CDR1 and CDR2: ENHRY, SYGVKD. The CDR3 contains 14 residues. The CDR3 here is CAIRGLQGTDTQYF. The CDR3 DNA sequence: TGTGCCATCAGAGGTCTACAGGGGACAGATACGCAGTATTTT.

The chain recombines TRBV14 with TRBJ2-1, with D possibly being TRBD1 (6 bases). V dropped 0 bases and J dropped 6 bases, with 21 bases sitting between them. The CDR3 runs 18 residues. The germline V gene has CDR1 SGHDN and CDR2 FVKESK. The CDR3 nucleotides read TGTGCCAGCAGCCAAGACTTTGTTGGGGACATAAGAATCAATGAGCAGTTCTTC. It yields the protein CASSQDFVGDIRINEQFF.

This chain uses TRBV18 with TRBJ2-7; D perhaps matches TRBD2 (5 bases). There are 13 residues in the CDR3. Germline assignment: CDR1 KGHSH and CDR2 LQKENI. With 2 bases removed from V and 7 bases from J, the gap between germline ends came to 12 bases. The chain's CDR3 is CASSPGSGVEQYF. The CDR3 DNA reads TGTGCCAGCTCACCAGGGTCCGGGGTAGAGCAGTACTTC.

The chain has TRBV9 and TRBJ2-1, with TRBD2 matching over 8 bases. Looked up from germline, CDR1 is SGDLS and CDR2 is YYNGEE. The CDR3 consists of 15 residues. Trimming removed 4 bases from V and 4 bases from J; junction bases left unmatched: 7. The CDR3 nucleotides are TGTGCCAGCAGCACCGCCGGGACTAGTTACAATGAGCAGTTCTTC. This sequence encodes CASSTAGTSYNEQFF.

J is TRBJ1-1 and V is TRBV4-1; no clear D. The CDR3 has 15 amino acids. The germline V gene encodes CDR1 MGHRA and CDR2 YSYEKL. Trimming removed 3 bases at V and 3 bases at J, with 14 bases between. This chain's CDR3 is CASSHGGSGYTEAFF. The CDR3 DNA sequence: TGCGCCAGCAGCCATGGAGGGTCCGGATACACTGAAGCTTTCTTT.

The chain employs TRBV11-2 and TRBJ2-7; D ambiguous. In germline, CDR1 is SGHAT, CDR2 FQNNGV. Trimming shortened V by 3 bases and J by 2 bases, and 17 bases separated the two germline ends. The length of the CDR3 is 16 residues. CDR3 protein: CASSFTAETPPYEQYF. In nucleotides, the CDR3 is TGTGCCAGCAGCTTTACGGCCGAGACACCCCCCTACGAGCAGTACTTC.

The chain carries TRBV19 and TRBJ1-1, with D unclear. Germline CDR1 is LNHDA and CDR2 is SQIVND (reference sequence). The V gene lost 5 bases and the J gene lost 0 bases, with 13 bases spanning the gap. This CDR3 is 15 amino acids long. This chain's CDR3 is CASSLGSTVNTEAFF. CDR3 bases: TGTGCCAGTAGTCTGGGGTCGACGGTGAACACTGAAGCTTTCTTT. The whole variable domain, filled in from reference TRBV19 and TRBJ1-1, reads DGGITQSPKYLFRKEGQNVTLSCEQNLNHDAMYWYRQDPGQGLRLIYYSQIVNDFQKGDIAEGYSVSREKKESFPLTVTSAQKNPTAFYLCASSLGSTVNTEAFFGQGTRLTVV.

The chain uses TRBV7-9 and TRBJ1-1; no clear D. CDR3 length equals 14 residues. Trimming took 0 bases from V and 0 from J, leaving 5 bases between them. The germline CDR1 and CDR2 sequences are SEHNR and FQNEAQ (reference sequence). CDR3 in amino acids: CASSLAPMNTEAFF. CDR3 in DNA: TGTGCCAGCAGCTTAGCCCCCATGAACACTGAAGCTTTCTTT.

Concerning this clone: Other DNA sequences in the same sample also yield this CDR3. This chain uses TRBV4-1 with TRBJ2-3; D may be TRBD2 (5 bases). Looked up from germline, CDR1 is MGHRA and CDR2 is YSYEKL. The CDR3 has 14 amino acids. Trimming pared 0 bases from V and 3 bases from J, leaving 7 bases between. CDR3 sequence: CASSQERGTDTQYF. CDR3 bases: TGCGCCAGCAGCCAAGAAAGAGGGACAGATACGCAGTATTTT.

The rearrangement links TRBV25-1 to TRBJ1-2; the D gene is possibly TRBD1 (6 bases). This CDR3 region has 15 residues. The V and J ends lost 6 bases and 4 bases respectively, with 18 bases between them. The germline gives CDR1 MGHDK, CDR2 SYGVNS. The CDR3 DNA sequence: TGTGCCAGCAGCCAAGGGGACATTATAACCTATGGCTACACCTTC. Its protein product is CASSQGDIITYGYTF.

CDR3 in amino acids: CASSLGALREQYF. CDR3 coding DNA: TGTGCCAGCAGCTTGGGTGCACTCCGCGAGCAGTACTTC. The chain recombines TRBV5-6 with TRBJ2-7; D is uncertain. CDR1 is SGHDT, CDR2 YYEEEE, per germline. This CDR3 is 13 amino acids long. Between the trimmed V and J ends, which lost 0 bases and 6 bases, there was a span of 10 bases.

This chain uses TRBV6-4 with TRBJ1-1; D call uncertain. This CDR3 is 14 amino acids long. The V end was cut by 5 bases, the J end by 4 bases, with 14 bases between. Germline CDR1 MRHNA, CDR2 SNTAGT. Here the CDR3 DNA reads TGTGCCAGCAGTTACGCCCCGGGGAGCACTGAAGCTTTCTTT. This translates into CASSYAPGSTEAFF.

V usage is TRBV19 and J usage is TRBJ1-2; D call uncertain. V gave up 6 bases and J gave up 1 base, with 6 bases separating them. The germline V gene encodes CDR1 LNHDA and CDR2 SQIVND (reference sequence). The CDR3 covers 12 residues. Written as DNA, the CDR3 is TGTGCCAGTAGCCTAGGTAACTATGGCTACACCTTC. Translating it yields CASSLGNYGYTF.

Comment on this clone: The sample holds other DNA sequences that translate to the same CDR3. J is TRBJ1-5 and V is TRBV27; weak D call: TRBD1 (6 bases). CDR3 size: 13 residues. Trimming removed 6 bases at V and 7 bases at J, with 13 bases between. From germline, CDR1 is MNHEY and CDR2 SMNVEV (reference sequence). The CDR3 DNA reads as TGTGCCAGCAGCCCTACTAGGGGGCAGCCCCAGCATTTT. Encoded protein: CASSPTRGQPQHF.

The rearrangement links TRBV11-2 to TRBJ1-2, with D perhaps TRBD1 (5 bases). The CDR3 is 13 amino acids. CDR1 and CDR2 (germline): SGHAT, FQNNGV. V dropped 7 bases and J dropped 4 bases, with 13 bases sitting between them. The CDR3 DNA is TGTGCCAGCAAATCCTTGGGGGGCTATGGCTACACCTTC. This encodes CASKSLGGYGYTF.

The CDR3 loop is CASSDLWRTATNEKLFF. The CDR3 DNA is TGTGCCAGCAGTGATCTCTGGAGGACAGCAACTAATGAAAAACTGTTTTTT. The chain joins TRBV6-1 to TRBJ1-4; the D gene is possibly TRBD1 (6 bases). CDR1 and CDR2 from the germline V gene are MNHNS and SASEGT. The CDR3 covers 17 residues. V lost 3 bases and J 0 bases, leaving 14 bases between the germline ends.

This clone was found once. The rearrangement links TRBV19 to TRBJ1-4, with D unclear. Trimming removed 2 bases at V and 8 bases at J, with 12 bases between. The CDR3 is 14 residues long. Germline V lookup: CDR1 LNHDA, CDR2 SQIVND (reference sequence). CDR3 in DNA: TGTGCCAGTAGTATAAGAGGTCCCAGCGAAAAACTGTTTTTT. Residues: CASSIRGPSEKLFF.

This chain's CDR3 is CASSQVGSGRGSYNEQFF. In DNA form, the CDR3 reads TGCGCCAGCAGCCAGGTCGGTAGCGGGAGGGGTTCCTACAATGAGCAGTTCTTC. V is TRBV4-1 and J is TRBJ2-1, with TRBD2 matching over 11 bases. The junction had 8 bases not matched to a gene; V was cut back by 3 bases and J by 1 base. The CDR3 extends over 18 amino acids. The germline CDR1 and CDR2 sequences are MGHRA and YSYEKL.

The V and J genes are TRBV7-2 and TRBJ2-1; 13 bases agree with TRBD2. Germline V gene data show CDR1 as SGHTA and CDR2 as FQGNSA. CDR3 length: 14 residues. V lost 5 bases, J lost 10 bases, and 5 bases stayed unmatched. Here the CDR3 DNA reads TGTGCCAGCAGCCACAGGACTAGCGGGGGAGAGCAGTTCTTC. Its protein is CASSHRTSGGEQFF.

The chain has TRBV5-5 and TRBJ2-7; TRBD2 is a possible D gene (6 bases). The V gene's germline CDR1 is SGHKS and CDR2 YYEKEE (reference sequence). The germline V and J ends were trimmed by 5 bases and 3 bases, with 12 bases remaining between them. CDR3 length equals 13 residues. CDR3 in amino acids: CASRNGGNYEQYF. CDR3 bases: TGTGCCAGCAGGAATGGAGGGAACTACGAGCAGTACTTC.

J is TRBJ2-5 and V is TRBV9, with D unclear. Germline V gene lookup returns CDR1 SGDLS and CDR2 YYNGEE. The CDR3 has 13 amino acids. Deletions cut 0 bases from V and 5 bases from J, with 8 bases between. For the CDR3, the DNA is TGTGCCAGCAGCGTAGGAAACGATGAGACCCAGTACTTC. Translation: CASSVGNDETQYF.

The chain carries TRBV5-5 and TRBJ2-7, with 10 bases lining up with TRBD2. J was trimmed by 0 bases and V by 6 bases; bases with no gene match: 15. The V gene's germline CDR1 is SGHKS and CDR2 YYEKEE (reference sequence). There are 18 residues in the CDR3. This CDR3 is CASTLGASGGRSSYEQYF. The CDR3 DNA sequence: TGTGCCAGCACCCTAGGGGCTAGCGGGGGACGTAGCTCCTACGAGCAGTACTTC.

This clone was picked up one time. The CDR3: CASGPGHLPPNYGYTF. CDR3 sequence (DNA): TGTGCCAGCGGACCGGGACACCTTCCTCCTAACTATGGCTACACCTTC. The chain links TRBV21-1 to TRBJ1-2; TRBD1 is the table's D call, not checked against the DNA. TRBV21-1 is deemed a pseudogene. The CDR3 extends over 16 amino acids.

This chain joins TRBV28 and TRBJ2-7; D may be TRBD1 (6 bases). The CDR3 consists of 14 residues. The V gene's germline CDR1 is MDHEN and CDR2 SYDVKM. Trimming took 5 bases from V and 2 from J, leaving 13 bases between them. Here the CDR3 DNA reads TGTGCCAGCAGTAGAACCTGGGACACCTACGAGCAGTACTTC. It encodes CASSRTWDTYEQYF.

The rearrangement uses TRBV5-8 and TRBJ2-2, with D perhaps matching TRBD2 (6 bases). The germline V gene has CDR1 SGHTS and CDR2 YDEGEE. The V end was cut by 6 bases, the J end by 7 bases, with 13 bases between. The CDR3 runs 13 residues. The CDR3 sequence is CASTTLRGGELFF. In nucleotides, the CDR3 is TGTGCCAGCACCACTTTGCGGGGCGGGGAGCTGTTTTTT.

CDR3 region: CASSHKLGDRNNGYTF. CDR3 DNA: TGCGCCAGCAGCCATAAGCTCGGGGACAGGAACAATGGCTACACCTTC. J is TRBJ1-2 and V is TRBV4-1, with 8 bases that match TRBD1. Germline CDR1 reads MGHRA; CDR2 reads YSYEKL. CDR3 length: 16 amino acids. V lost 3 bases to trimming and J lost 6 bases; unmatched junction nucleotides: 12.

The rearrangement links TRBV27 to TRBJ2-1, with D maybe TRBD1 (5 bases). CDR3 length: 11 amino acids. The germline V gene encodes CDR1 MNHEY and CDR2 SMNVEV (reference sequence). V gave up 8 bases and J gave up 10 bases, with 12 bases separating them. Here the CDR3 reads CASALGREQFF. As DNA, the CDR3 is TGTGCCAGCGCCCTGGGGCGGGAGCAGTTCTTC.